This TCR beta chain originates from a study of CD8+CD57+ T cells in acquired aplastic anemia. Study at large: Mean DNA quantity obtained from sorted CD4+ and CD8+ cells was around 2.9 ug.

This CDR3 has 16 residues. Germline V lookup: CDR1 LNHNV, CDR2 YYDKDF (reference sequence). This clonotype has ten or more counts. One end of the junction does not line up with germline, which may come from a read error. CDR3 and TCR beta VDJ profiling relied on genomic DNA as the template. Each CDR3 protein gets one entry after TCRdb re-called the reads with MiXCR. In the table there are approximately 160,000 distinct CDR3 sequences, 35% to 55% of which are singletons. The TCR originated in a human donor in good health. The chain carries TRBV15 and TRBJ2-1; TRBD2 matches 8 bases. Sequencing was done on a sample of sorted CD4+, CD8+, or CD8+CD57+ T cells (not recorded which) from PBMCs. Here the CDR3 reads CATSREVVAGNNEQFF. In nucleotides, the CDR3 is TGTGCCACCAGCCGAGAGGTAGTAGCGGGAAACAATGAGCAGTTCTTC.